This TCR beta chain was retrieved from a study of spatial heterogeneity in lung cancer. This clonotype is medium-sized. Antigen: not known. General study results and limits: Detection of ubiquitous tumor TCRs in blood was higher at resection than follow-up.

Time point specified: sample taken at primary tumor resection. Without sorting, whole RNA was sequenced from tumor, nontumor lung or frozen PBMC. Individually, TCR cDNA molecules were each labelled with a unique molecular identifier. MiXCR, run by TCRdb on the 5' RACE reads, gives a single entry per CDR3 protein. The data contain some 22,000 distinct CDR3 sequences, around 5.1% of them singletons. The specimen was PBMCs, collected at surgery. The TCR comes from a male donor with early-stage non-small cell lung cancer.

DNA for the CDR3: TGTGCCAGCACCGATTACAATGAGCAGTTCTTC. Protein product: CASTDYNEQFF. This rearrangement joins TRBV6-2 or TRBV6-3 to TRBJ2-1; D call uncertain. CDR1 and CDR2 (germline): MNHEY, SVGEGT. V was cut by 7 bases and J by 4 bases, with 5 bases left in between. This CDR3 is built from 11 residues.